The T cell receptor beta chain described here comes from a study of CD8 T cells in ankylosing spondylitis. Study conclusions and caveats: Previously reported in reactive arthritis synovial fluid and blood were some of the motif variants. Ankylosing spondylitis blood appeared to carry a characteristic TCR beta motif of eight or nine highly homologous variants.

Germline V gene lookup returns CDR1 MNHEY and CDR2 SMNVEV (reference sequence). This CDR3 contains 15 residues. Trimming cost V 5 bases and J 4 bases; bases outside gene matches: 6. TCRdb reanalysed the 5' RACE reads using MiXCR and keeps one entry per CDR3 protein. This sample carries approximately 300,000 distinct CDR3 sequences, 6.5% to 10% of them seen once, and the ten largest clones take more than 12%. This clonotype was observed many times. Its antigen is undetermined. What was sequenced was blood, either unsorted or a sorted T cell fraction (not recorded which). The receptor comes from a male donor with ankylosing spondylitis. The chain recombines TRBV27 with TRBJ2-7; 12 positions agree with TRBD2. The CDR3 DNA reads as TGTGCCAGCAGTATCCGCGGACTAGCGGGATACGAGCAGTACTTC. Translation: CASSIRGLAGYEQYF.